This T cell receptor (beta chain) was captured in a study of cytomegalovirus exposure and HLA in healthy donors. The study's findings and limits: In a later analysis, an Asian-associated ancestry cluster reportedly showed fewer N-insertions than the approximately 640-donor mean.

Researchers ran the PCR with 60 Vbeta and 13 Jbeta primers. The method was immunoSEQ multiplex PCR; TCRdb's version includes in-frame clones alone and lacks a portion of them. Altogether under 200,000 clones are present, about 79% being singletons, with the ten largest covering around 15%. The CDR3 runs 16 residues. Worth noting for this clone: As yet, its antigen is unknown.

Sequenced: PBMCs. This chain joins TRBV21-1 and TRBJ1-2; the table assigns TRBD1, which was not confirmed against the DNA. TRBV21-1 corresponds to a pseudogene. The receptor comes from a man aged 50 or older in good health and CMV-seropositive. The CDR3 nucleotides are TGTGCCAGCGGTTCCCACAGGGGCGACCAACTCTATGGCTACACCTTC. It codes for CASGSHRGDQLYGYTF.